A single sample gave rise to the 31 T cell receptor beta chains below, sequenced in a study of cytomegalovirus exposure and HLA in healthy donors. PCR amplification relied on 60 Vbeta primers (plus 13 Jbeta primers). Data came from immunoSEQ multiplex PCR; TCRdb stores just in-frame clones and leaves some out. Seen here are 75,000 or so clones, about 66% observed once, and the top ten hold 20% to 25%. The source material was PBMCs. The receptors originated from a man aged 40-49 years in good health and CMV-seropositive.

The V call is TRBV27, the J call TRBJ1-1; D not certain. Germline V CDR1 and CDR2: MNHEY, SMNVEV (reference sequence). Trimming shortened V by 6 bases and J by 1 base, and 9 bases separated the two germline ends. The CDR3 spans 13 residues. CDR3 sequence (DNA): TGTGCCAGCAGCCCACACAAGAACACTGAAGCTTTCTTT. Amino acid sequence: CASSPHKNTEAFF.

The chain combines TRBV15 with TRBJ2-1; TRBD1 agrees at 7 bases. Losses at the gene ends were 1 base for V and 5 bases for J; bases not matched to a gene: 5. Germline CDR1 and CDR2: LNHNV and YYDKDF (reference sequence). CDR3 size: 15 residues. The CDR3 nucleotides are TGTGCCACCAGCAGAGGACAGGGAAAGGACAATGAGCAGTTCTTC. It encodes CATSRGQGKDNEQFF.

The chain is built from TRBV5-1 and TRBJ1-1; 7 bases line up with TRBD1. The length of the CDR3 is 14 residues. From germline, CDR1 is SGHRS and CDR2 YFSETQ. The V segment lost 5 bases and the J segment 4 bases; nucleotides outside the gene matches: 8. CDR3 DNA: TGCGCCAGCAGACTGACAGGGCCGGCCACTGAAGCTTTCTTT. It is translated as CASRLTGPATEAFF.

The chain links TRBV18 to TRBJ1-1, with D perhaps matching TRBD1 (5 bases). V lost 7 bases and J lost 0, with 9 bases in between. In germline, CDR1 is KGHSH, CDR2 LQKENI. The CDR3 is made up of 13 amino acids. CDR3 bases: TGTGCCAGCTTATTGACAGTGAACACTGAAGCTTTCTTT. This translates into CASLLTVNTEAFF.

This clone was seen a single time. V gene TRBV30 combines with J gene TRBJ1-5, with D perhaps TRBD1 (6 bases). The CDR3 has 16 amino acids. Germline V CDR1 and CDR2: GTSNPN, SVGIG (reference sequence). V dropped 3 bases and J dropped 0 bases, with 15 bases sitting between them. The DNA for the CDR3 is TGTGCCTGGAGGGGAAAACAGGGTTATAGCAATCAGCCCCAGCATTTT. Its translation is CAWRGKQGYSNQPQHF.

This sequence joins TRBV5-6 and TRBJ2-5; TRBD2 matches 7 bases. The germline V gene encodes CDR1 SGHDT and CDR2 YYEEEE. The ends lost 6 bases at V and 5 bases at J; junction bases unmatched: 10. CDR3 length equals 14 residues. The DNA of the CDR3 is TGTGCCAGCACCTCCCGACTAGCAGGGGAGACCCAGTACTTC. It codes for CASTSRLAGETQYF. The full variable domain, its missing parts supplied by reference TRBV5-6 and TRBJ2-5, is DAGVTQSPTHLIKTRGQQVTLRCSPKSGHDTVSWYQQALGQGPQFIFQYYEEEERQRGNFPDRFSGHQFPNYSSELNVNALLLGDSALYLCASTSRLAGETQYFGPGTRLLVL.

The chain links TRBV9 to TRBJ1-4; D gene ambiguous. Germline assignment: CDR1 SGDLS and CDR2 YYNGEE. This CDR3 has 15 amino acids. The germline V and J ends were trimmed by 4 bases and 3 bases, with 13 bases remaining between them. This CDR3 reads CASSPGGLANEKLFF. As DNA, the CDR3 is TGTGCCAGCAGCCCAGGAGGGTTAGCTAATGAAAAACTGTTTTTT.

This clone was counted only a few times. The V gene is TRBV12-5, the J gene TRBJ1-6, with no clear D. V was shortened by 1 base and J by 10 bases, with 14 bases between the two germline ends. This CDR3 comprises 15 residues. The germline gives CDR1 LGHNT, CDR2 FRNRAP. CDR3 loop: CASGLEAYGNSPLHF. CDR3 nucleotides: TGTGCTAGTGGTTTGGAGGCCTACGGGAACTCACCCCTCCACTTT. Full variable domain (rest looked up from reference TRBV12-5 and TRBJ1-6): DARVTQTPRHKVTEMGQEVTMRCQPILGHNTVFWYRQTMMQGLELLAYFRNRAPLDDSGMPKDRFSAEMPDATLATLKIQPSEPRDSAVYFCASGLEAYGNSPLHFGNGTRLTVT.

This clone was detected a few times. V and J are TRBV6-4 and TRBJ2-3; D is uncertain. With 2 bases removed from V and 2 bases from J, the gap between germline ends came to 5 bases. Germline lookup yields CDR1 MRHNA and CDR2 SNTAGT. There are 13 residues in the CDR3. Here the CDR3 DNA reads TGTGCCAGCAGTGACGGGCCCACAGATACGCAGTATTTT. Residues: CASSDGPTDTQYF.

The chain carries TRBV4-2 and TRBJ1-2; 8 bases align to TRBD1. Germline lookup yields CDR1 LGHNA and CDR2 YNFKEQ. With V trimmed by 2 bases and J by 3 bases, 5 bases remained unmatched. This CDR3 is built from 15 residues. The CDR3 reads CASSQSGGADYGYTF. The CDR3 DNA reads TGTGCCAGCAGCCAATCAGGGGGCGCGGACTATGGCTACACCTTC.

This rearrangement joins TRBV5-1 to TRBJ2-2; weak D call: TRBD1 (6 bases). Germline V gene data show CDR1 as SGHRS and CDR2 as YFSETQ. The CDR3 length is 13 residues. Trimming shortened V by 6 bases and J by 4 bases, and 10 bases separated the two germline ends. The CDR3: CASKTGITGELFF. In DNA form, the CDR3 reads TGCGCCAGCAAAACAGGGATCACCGGGGAGCTGTTTTTT.

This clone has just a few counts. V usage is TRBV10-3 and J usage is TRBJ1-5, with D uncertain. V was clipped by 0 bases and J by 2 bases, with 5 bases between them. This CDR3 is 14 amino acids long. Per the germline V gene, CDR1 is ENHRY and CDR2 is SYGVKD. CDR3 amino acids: CAISESRGNQPQHF. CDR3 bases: TGTGCCATCAGTGAGTCGAGAGGCAATCAGCCCCAGCATTTT.

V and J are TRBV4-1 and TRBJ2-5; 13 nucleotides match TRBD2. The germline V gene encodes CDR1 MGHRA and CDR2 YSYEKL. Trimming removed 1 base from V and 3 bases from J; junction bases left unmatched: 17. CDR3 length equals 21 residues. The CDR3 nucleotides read TGCGCCAGCAGCCAAGGTTTTACTAGCGGGGGGGCCTTGATGGACGAAGAGACCCAGTACTTC. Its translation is CASSQGFTSGGALMDEETQYF.

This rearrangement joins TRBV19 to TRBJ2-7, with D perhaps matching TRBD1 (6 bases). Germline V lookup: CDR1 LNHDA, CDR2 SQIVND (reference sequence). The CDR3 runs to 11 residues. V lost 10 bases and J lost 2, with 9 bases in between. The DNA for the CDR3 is TGTGCCACCCGGACAGCCTACGAGCAGTACTTC. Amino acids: CATRTAYEQYF. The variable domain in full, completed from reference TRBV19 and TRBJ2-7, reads DGGITQSPKYLFRKEGQNVTLSCEQNLNHDAMYWYRQDPGQGLRLIYYSQIVNDFQKGDIAEGYSVSREKKESFPLTVTSAQKNPTAFYLCATRTAYEQYFGPGTRLTVT.

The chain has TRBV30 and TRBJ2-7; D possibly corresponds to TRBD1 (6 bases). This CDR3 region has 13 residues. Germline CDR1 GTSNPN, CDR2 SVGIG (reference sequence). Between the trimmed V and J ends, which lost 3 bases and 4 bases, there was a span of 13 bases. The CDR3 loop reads CAWSQGRTYEQYF. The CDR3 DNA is TGTGCCTGGAGCCAGGGGCGGACATACGAGCAGTACTTC.

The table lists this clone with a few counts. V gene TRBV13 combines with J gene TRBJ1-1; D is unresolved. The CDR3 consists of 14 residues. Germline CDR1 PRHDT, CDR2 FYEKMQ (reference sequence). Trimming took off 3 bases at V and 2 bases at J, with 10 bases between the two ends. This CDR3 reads CASSFDGPNTEAFF. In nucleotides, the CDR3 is TGTGCCAGCAGCTTCGATGGCCCAAACACTGAAGCTTTCTTT.

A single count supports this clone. The CDR3 is CASSLDGGGTDTQYF. The CDR3 DNA sequence: TGCGCCAGCAGCTTGGACGGGGGGGGCACAGATACGCAGTATTTT. This rearrangement joins TRBV5-1 to TRBJ2-3; TRBD2 agrees at 8 bases. V was clipped by 0 bases and J by 1 base; unmatched bases: 1. There are 15 residues in the CDR3. Germline loops: CDR1 SGHRS, CDR2 YFSETQ.

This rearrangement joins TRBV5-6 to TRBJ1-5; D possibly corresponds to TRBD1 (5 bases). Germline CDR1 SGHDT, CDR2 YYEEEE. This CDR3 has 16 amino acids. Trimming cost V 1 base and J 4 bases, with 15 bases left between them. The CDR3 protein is CASSLRTIRSNQPQHF. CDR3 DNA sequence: TGTGCCAGCAGCTTGCGGACAATCCGTTCAAATCAGCCCCAGCATTTT. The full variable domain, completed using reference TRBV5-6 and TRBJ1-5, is DAGVTQSPTHLIKTRGQQVTLRCSPKSGHDTVSWYQQALGQGPQFIFQYYEEEERQRGNFPDRFSGHQFPNYSSELNVNALLLGDSALYLCASSLRTIRSNQPQHFGDGTRLSIL.

The CDR3 reads CASTYWGGGSETQYF. The CDR3, as DNA: TGTGCCAGCACTTATTGGGGCGGGGGGTCGGAGACCCAGTACTTC. The chain recombines TRBV2 with TRBJ2-5; 8 nucleotides line up with TRBD2. CDR1 is SNHLY and CDR2 is FYNNEI in the germline V gene. Trimming removed 7 bases from V and 5 bases from J; junction bases left unmatched: 12. CDR3 size: 15 residues.

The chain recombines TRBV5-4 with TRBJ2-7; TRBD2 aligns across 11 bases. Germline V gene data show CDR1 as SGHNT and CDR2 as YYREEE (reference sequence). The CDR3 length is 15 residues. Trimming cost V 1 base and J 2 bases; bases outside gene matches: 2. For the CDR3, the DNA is TGTGCCAGCAGCTTGTTGACTAGCGGGACCTACGAGCAGTACTTC. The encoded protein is CASSLLTSGTYEQYF.

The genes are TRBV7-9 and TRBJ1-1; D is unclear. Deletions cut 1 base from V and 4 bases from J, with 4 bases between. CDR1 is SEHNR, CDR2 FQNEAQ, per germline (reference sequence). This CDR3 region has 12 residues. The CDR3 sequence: CASSLVITEAFF. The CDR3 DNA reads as TGTGCCAGCAGCTTAGTTATCACTGAAGCTTTCTTT.

The CDR3 sequence is CASSHAPGTGTDEQYF. The CDR3 nucleotides read TGTGCCAGCAGTCACGCCCCCGGGACAGGAACAGACGAGCAGTACTTC. The chain links TRBV28 to TRBJ2-7; 8 bases match TRBD1. Per the germline V gene, CDR1 is MDHEN and CDR2 is SYDVKM. CDR3 length: 16 residues. J was trimmed by 5 bases and V by 5 bases; bases with no gene match: 14.

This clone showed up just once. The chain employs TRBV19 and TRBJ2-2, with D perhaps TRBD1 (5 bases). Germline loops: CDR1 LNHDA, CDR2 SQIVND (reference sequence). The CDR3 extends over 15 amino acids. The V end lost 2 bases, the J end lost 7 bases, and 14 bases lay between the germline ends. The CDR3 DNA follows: TGTGCCAGTAGTATACGTGGACATCTCCGCGGGGAGCTGTTTTTT. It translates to CASSIRGHLRGELFF.

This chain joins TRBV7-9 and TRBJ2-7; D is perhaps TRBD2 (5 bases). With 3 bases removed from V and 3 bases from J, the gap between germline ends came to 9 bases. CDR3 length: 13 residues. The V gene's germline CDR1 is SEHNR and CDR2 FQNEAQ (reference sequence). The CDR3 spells CASSLGSHYEQYF. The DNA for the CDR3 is TGTGCCAGCAGCTTGGGGAGCCACTACGAGCAGTACTTC. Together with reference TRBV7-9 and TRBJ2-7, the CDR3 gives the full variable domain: DTGVSQNPRHKITKRGQNVTFRCDPISEHNRLYWYRQTLGQGPEFLTYFQNEAQLEKSRLLSDRFSAERPKGSFSTLEIQRTEQGDSAMYLCASSLGSHYEQYFGPGTRLTVT.

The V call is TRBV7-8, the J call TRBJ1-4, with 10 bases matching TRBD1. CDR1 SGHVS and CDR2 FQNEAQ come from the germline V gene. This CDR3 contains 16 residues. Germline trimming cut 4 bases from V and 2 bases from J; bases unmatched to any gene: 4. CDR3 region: CASSSGQGPTNEKLFF. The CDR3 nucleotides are TGTGCCAGCAGCTCGGGACAGGGGCCCACTAATGAAAAACTGTTTTTT.

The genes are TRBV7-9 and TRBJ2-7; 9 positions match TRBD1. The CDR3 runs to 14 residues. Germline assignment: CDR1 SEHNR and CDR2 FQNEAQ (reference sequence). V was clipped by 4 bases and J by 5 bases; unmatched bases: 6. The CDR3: CASSWETGGDEQYF. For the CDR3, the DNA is TGTGCCAGCAGCTGGGAGACAGGGGGGGACGAGCAGTACTTC.

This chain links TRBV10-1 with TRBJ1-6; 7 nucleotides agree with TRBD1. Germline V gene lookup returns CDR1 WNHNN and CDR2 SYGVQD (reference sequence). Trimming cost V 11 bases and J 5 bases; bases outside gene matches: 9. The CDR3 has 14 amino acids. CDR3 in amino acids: CARSDRRDNSPLHF. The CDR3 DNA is TGCGCCCGCTCGGACAGGCGGGATAATTCACCCCTCCACTTT.

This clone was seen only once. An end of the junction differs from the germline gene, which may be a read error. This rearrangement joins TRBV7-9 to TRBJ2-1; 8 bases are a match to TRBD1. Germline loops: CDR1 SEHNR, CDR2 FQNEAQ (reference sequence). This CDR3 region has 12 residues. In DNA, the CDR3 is TGTTCCAGCAGCGCGACAGGGGATGAGCAGTTCTTC. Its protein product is CSSSATGDEQFF.

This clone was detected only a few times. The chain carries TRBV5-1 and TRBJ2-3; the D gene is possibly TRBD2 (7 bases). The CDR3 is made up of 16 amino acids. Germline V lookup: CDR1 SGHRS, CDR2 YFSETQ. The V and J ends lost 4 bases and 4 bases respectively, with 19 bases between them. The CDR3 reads CASSPPSGGGADTQYF. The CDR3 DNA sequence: TGCGCCAGCAGCCCGCCCTCGGGGGGCGGCGCAGATACGCAGTATTTT.

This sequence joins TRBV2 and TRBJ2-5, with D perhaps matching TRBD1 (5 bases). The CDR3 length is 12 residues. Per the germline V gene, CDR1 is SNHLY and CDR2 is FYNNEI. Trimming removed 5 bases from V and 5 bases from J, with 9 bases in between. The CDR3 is CASSWTSETQYF. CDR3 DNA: TGTGCCAGCAGTTGGACAAGCGAGACCCAGTACTTC.

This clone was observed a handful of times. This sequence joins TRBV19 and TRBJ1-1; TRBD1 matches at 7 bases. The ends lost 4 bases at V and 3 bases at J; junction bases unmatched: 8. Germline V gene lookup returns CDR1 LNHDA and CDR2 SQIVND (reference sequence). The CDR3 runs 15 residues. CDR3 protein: CASSTTGIRDTEAFF. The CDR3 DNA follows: TGTGCCAGTAGTACGACAGGGATTAGGGACACTGAAGCTTTCTTT.